The 21 T cell receptor beta chains below were found in one sample sequenced in a study of T cells in Graves' hyperthyroidism and ophthalmopathy. Template material for amplifying TCR beta CDR3 regions consisted of RNA transcripts. The TCR CDR3 was amplified in a first-round RT-PCR using the HTBI primer set. TCRdb processed the multiplex PCR reads anew with MiXCR; each CDR3 protein has one entry. The data contain about 590,000 distinct CDR3 sequences, about a sixth of them singletons. Input material: blood. These receptor sequences come from a woman aged 25-40 years with Graves' hyperthyroidism.

This clonotype was picked up a small number of times. The chain recombines TRBV20-1 with TRBJ1-6, with 9 nucleotides matching TRBD1. The CDR3 extends over 16 amino acids. Germline V gene sequence: CDR1 DFQATT, CDR2 SNEGSKA (reference sequence). V lost 1 base, J lost 3 bases, and 4 bases stayed unmatched. CDR3 in DNA: TGCAGTGCTAGAGCCTCGACAGGGGGCTATAATTCACCCCTCCACTTT. Encoded protein: CSARASTGGYNSPLHF.

This clonotype was seen only a few times. This chain uses TRBV12-3 or TRBV12-4 with TRBJ2-3, with 7 nucleotides matching TRBD1. Trimming removed 6 bases from V and 0 bases from J; junction bases left unmatched: 6. CDR3 size: 15 residues. The CDR3 loop is CASSYLGQSTDTQYF. CDR3 in DNA: TGTGCCAGCAGCTACTTGGGACAGAGCACAGATACGCAGTATTTT.

The chain links TRBV3-1 to TRBJ2-3; D unclear. V lost 5 bases and J 0 bases, leaving 15 bases between the germline ends. This CDR3 contains 16 residues. CDR1 and CDR2 (germline): LGHDT, YNNKEL (reference sequence). DNA of the CDR3: TGTGCCAGCAGCTCGACATCCTCCTTCAGCACAGATACGCAGTATTTT. Protein: CASSSTSSFSTDTQYF.

This clonotype has more than one count but fewer than ten. V is TRBV3-1 and J is TRBJ2-7; 13 bases match TRBD2. Germline CDR1 is LGHDT and CDR2 is YNNKEL (reference sequence). There are 19 residues in the CDR3. V shed 4 bases and J 2 bases; nucleotides not matched to a gene: 14. CDR3 nucleotides: TGTGCCAGCAGCCCCACTCAAGGGACTAGCGGGATTCTGGCCTACGAGCAGTACTTC. Amino acid sequence: CASSPTQGTSGILAYEQYF.

Many counts were recorded for this clonotype. This chain links TRBV3-1 with TRBJ2-1; 8 bases line up with TRBD2. V was pared by 4 bases and J by 10 bases, with 12 bases of the junction left unmatched. CDR3 length: 15 amino acids. CDR1 LGHDT and CDR2 YNNKEL come from the germline V gene (reference sequence). CDR3 in amino acids: CASSLSYSGTAEQFF. The CDR3 coding sequence is TGTGCCAGCAGCCTAAGTTATAGCGGGACGGCCGAGCAGTTCTTC.

The J gene is TRBJ1-5, the V gene TRBV20-1; 8 positions match TRBD1. V lost 1 base, J lost 6 bases, and 8 bases stayed unmatched. Germline V gives CDR1 DFQATT, CDR2 SNEGSKA (reference sequence). The CDR3 covers 15 residues. The CDR3 loop is CSARGSGGETQPQHF. The CDR3 DNA reads as TGCAGTGCTAGAGGCTCAGGGGGCGAAACTCAGCCCCAGCATTTT.

This clonotype was seen repeatedly, ten times or more. In DNA form, the CDR3 reads TGCAGTGCCAACCCTAGCGGGAGGGCCAACGAGCAGTTCTTC. Protein sequence: CSANPSGRANEQFF. V usage is TRBV20-1 and J usage is TRBJ2-1, with TRBD2 matching 12 bases. From germline, CDR1 is DFQATT and CDR2 SNEGSKA (reference sequence). The J segment lost 10 bases and the V segment lost 6 bases, leaving 10 bases of the junction unmatched. The CDR3 is 14 residues long.

This clonotype was recorded a few times. The chain joins TRBV12-3 or TRBV12-4 to TRBJ2-1; 8 bases match TRBD2. This CDR3 contains 13 residues. Losses at the gene ends were 6 bases for V and 7 bases for J; bases not matched to a gene: 5. CDR3 region: CASRFSGNNEQFF. CDR3 DNA sequence: TGTGCCAGCAGATTTAGCGGGAATAATGAGCAGTTCTTC.

This clonotype was seen ten or more times. J is TRBJ2-3 and V is TRBV20-1; possible D gene TRBD2, 6 bases. The length of the CDR3 is 20 residues. Trimming left V 0 bases short and J 1 base short, with 26 bases between. From germline, CDR1 is DFQATT and CDR2 SNEGSKA (reference sequence). The CDR3 here is CSARDRLYWGLGAGTDTQYF. The CDR3 DNA is TGCAGTGCTAGAGATCGGCTTTACTGGGGACTCGGGGCCGGCACAGATACGCAGTATTTT.

This clonotype was detected only a few times. V usage is TRBV20-1 and J usage is TRBJ1-2; 7 bases agree with TRBD1. The V gene's germline CDR1 is DFQATT and CDR2 SNEGSKA (reference sequence). This CDR3 has 13 amino acids. Unmatched junction bases numbered 8, after V lost 4 bases and J lost 6 bases. The CDR3 protein is CSATDGQVDGYTF. The CDR3 nucleotides read TGCAGTGCTACAGATGGACAGGTCGATGGCTACACCTTC.

This clonotype has more than one count but fewer than ten. V and J are TRBV28 and TRBJ2-2; TRBD1 matches at 8 bases. CDR3 length: 15 residues. The V segment lost 2 bases and the J segment 7 bases; nucleotides outside the gene matches: 6. Germline CDR1 reads MDHEN; CDR2 reads SYDVKM. The CDR3 coding sequence is TGTGCCAGCAGTTTACCACCAGGGGGCAACGGGGAGCTGTTTTTT. Encoded protein: CASSLPPGGNGELFF.

This clonotype was observed a few times. The rearrangement links TRBV4-2 to TRBJ1-1; 8 bases line up with TRBD1. The CDR3 loop spans 16 amino acids. Germline V lookup: CDR1 LGHNA, CDR2 YNFKEQ. V lost 3 bases to trimming and J lost 4 bases; unmatched junction nucleotides: 10. The CDR3 sequence: CASSQDPGQGVTEAFF. The CDR3 DNA is TGTGCCAGCAGCCAGGATCCAGGACAGGGAGTCACTGAAGCTTTCTTT.

This clonotype was counted only a few times. This chain connects TRBV28 to TRBJ1-3; 8 bases are shared with TRBD1. This CDR3 spans 17 amino acids. V lost 1 base to trimming and J lost 1 base; unmatched junction nucleotides: 6. Germline lookup yields CDR1 MDHEN and CDR2 SYDVKM. CDR3 nucleotides: TGTGCCAGCAGTTTATACCCGGGACAGGCTTCTGGAAACACCATATATTTT. This codes for CASSLYPGQASGNTIYF.

This clonotype has ten or more counts. The chain combines TRBV10-3 with TRBJ2-7; a weak D match, TRBD1 (6 bases). This CDR3 comprises 13 residues. The V end lost 3 bases, the J end lost 6 bases, and 12 bases lay between the germline ends. Germline CDR1 and CDR2: ENHRY and SYGVKD. The CDR3 sequence is CAISERSGVEQYF. Here the CDR3 DNA reads TGTGCCATCAGTGAACGGTCAGGGGTCGAGCAGTACTTC.

This clonotype was seen many times. V and J are TRBV24-1 and TRBJ2-2; 8 bases match TRBD1. Looked up from germline, CDR1 is KGHDR and CDR2 is SFDVKD. This CDR3 region has 14 residues. The ends lost 4 bases at V and 8 bases at J; junction bases unmatched: 5. The chain's CDR3 is CATSEADRVGELFF. In DNA form, the CDR3 reads TGTGCCACCAGTGAGGCGGACAGGGTGGGGGAGCTGTTTTTT.

In its sample, this clonotype was seen a few times. This chain links TRBV4-1 with TRBJ1-1; D perhaps matches TRBD1 (6 bases). Trimming shortened V by 3 bases and J by 8 bases, and 13 bases separated the two germline ends. Germline CDR1 is MGHRA and CDR2 is YSYEKL. This CDR3 region has 13 residues. Written as DNA, the CDR3 is TGCGCCAGCAGCCATTCCGCAGGGGAAGAAGCTTTCTTT. This translates into CASSHSAGEEAFF.

There are many counts of this clonotype. The chain has TRBV28 and TRBJ2-3, with 7 bases lining up with TRBD1. Losses at the gene ends were 6 bases for V and 4 bases for J; bases not matched to a gene: 7. This CDR3 region has 14 residues. Germline V gene data show CDR1 as MDHEN and CDR2 as SYDVKM. CDR3 protein: CASSNPGGSDTQYF. DNA of the CDR3: TGTGCCAGCAGCAATCCAGGGGGATCAGATACGCAGTATTTT.

This clonotype has ten or more counts. The chain has TRBV12-3 or TRBV12-4 and TRBJ1-1; 7 bases align to TRBD1. CDR3 size: 15 residues. V was clipped by 3 bases and J by 6 bases; unmatched bases: 10. CDR3 loop: CASSFGDRVASEAFF. In DNA form, the CDR3 reads TGTGCCAGCAGTTTTGGAGACAGGGTGGCCTCTGAAGCTTTCTTT.

About this clonotype: A read error may account for a junction end that differs from germline. This chain uses TRBV20-1 with TRBJ1-1; D is unclear. There are 12 residues in the CDR3. In germline, CDR1 is DFQATT, CDR2 SNEGSKA (reference sequence). The CDR3 nucleotides read TGCAATGCTAGGCAGTTCGGCACTGAAGCTTTCTTT. Translated: CNARQFGTEAFF.

The chain couples TRBV12-3 or TRBV12-4 to TRBJ1-6, with 8 nucleotides matching TRBD1. The V segment lost 6 bases and the J segment 9 bases; nucleotides outside the gene matches: 16. The CDR3 runs to 17 residues. CDR3 DNA: TGTGCCAGCAGCGAGGGACAGGAAAAGGTTCTAGCTTCACCCCTCCACTTT. This translates into CASSEGQEKVLASPLHF.

This clonotype came up a few times. V usage is TRBV19 and J usage is TRBJ2-3, with 9 positions matching TRBD1. The junction had 7 bases not matched to a gene; V was cut back by 4 bases and J by 2 bases. CDR3 length: 16 amino acids. Germline CDR1 reads LNHDA; CDR2 reads SQIVND (reference sequence). The CDR3 protein is CASSTPTGGHTDTQYF. The CDR3, as DNA: TGTGCCAGTAGTACTCCGACAGGGGGACACACAGATACGCAGTATTTT. Supplemented by reference TRBV19 and TRBJ2-3, the full variable domain reads DGGITQSPKYLFRKEGQNVTLSCEQNLNHDAMYWYRQDPGQGLRLIYYSQIVNDFQKGDIAEGYSVSREKKESFPLTVTSAQKNPTAFYLCASSTPTGGHTDTQYFGPGTRLTVL.